The clone carrying this T cell receptor (beta chain) was seen more than once but under ten times. As yet, its antigen is unknown. The study based diagnoses on clinical symptoms, serum thyroxine and TRAb, thyroid ultrasound and orbital computed tomography. The data are from a study of T cells in Graves' hyperthyroidism and ophthalmopathy. General study points: Expanded thyroid clonotypes (above 0.001) were mostly also found in blood. A 13 V-J model separated ophthalmopathy from stable hyperthyroidism.

There are 14 residues in the CDR3. Trimming took 4 bases from V and 4 from J, leaving 13 bases between them. The germline V gene encodes CDR1 SNHLY and CDR2 FYNNEI. RNA transcripts gave rise to amplified TCR beta CDR3 regions. In the first-round RT-PCR of the TCR CDR3, the HTBI primer set was used. TCRdb independently ran MiXCR on the multiplex PCR reads; one entry per CDR3 protein. The sample yields about 640,000 distinct CDR3 sequences, less than 25% seen once. The material sequenced was blood. The V gene is TRBV2, the J gene TRBJ1-2, with a tentative D call TRBD1 (6 bases). The receptor's source is a man aged 30 to 45 with Graves' ophthalmopathy. The CDR3 DNA follows: TGTGCCAGCAGTGGATCCGGACAGAGCTATGGCTACACCTTC. Its translation is CASSGSGQSYGYTF.